The text below deals with one TCR beta chain. Sequencing was performed with immunoSEQ multiplex PCR; in TCRdb, only in-frame clones are kept and a portion is missing. This table holds about 54,000 clones, over 65% found once. The data were obtained in a study of memory CD4+ T cells and cytomegalovirus serostatus. Study in general: Healthy Belgian adult donors included about nine CMV-positive and approximately 25 CMV-negative people.

The sort gate was single viable CD3+CD4+CD8-CD45RO+ cells for memory CD4+ T cells. The sequenced sample consisted of memory CD4+ T cells from blood. The clonotype comes from an adult in good health and CMV-seropositive.

The CDR3 nucleotides read TGTGCCTGGAGGAATGGGGGAGAGACCCAGTACTTC. Its translation: CAWRNGGETQYF. The chain carries TRBV30 and TRBJ2-5; D tentatively reads TRBD1 or TRBD2 (5 bases each). V was trimmed by 3 bases and J by 4 bases, leaving 9 bases between them. The CDR3 consists of 12 residues. In germline, CDR1 is GTSNPN, CDR2 SVGIG (reference sequence).